Shown below are 20 T cell receptor beta chains from a single sample sequenced in a study of blood T cells in healthy people across ages. Through a sample-barcoded 5' primer and a J-beta primer mix, a second PCR was run for about 6 to 11 cycles. TCRdb ran MiXCR on the 5' RACE reads and lists one entry per CDR3 protein. The table has 1.5 million to 2 million distinct CDR3 sequences, roughly 27% seen once; the top ten hold over 7%. Input material: blood. The receptors stem from a young woman in good health.

The rearrangement joins TRBV7-2 to TRBJ1-4, with D uncertain. The CDR3 has 14 amino acids. V lost 0 bases, J lost 8 bases, and 10 bases lay in between. Germline V gives CDR1 SGHTA, CDR2 FQGNSA. CDR3 in DNA: TGTGCCAGCAGCTTAGCCGGCAGAGGAGAAAAACTGTTTTTT. The encoded protein is CASSLAGRGEKLFF.

The chain recombines TRBV20-1 with TRBJ2-5; 8 bases match TRBD2. V gave up 7 bases and J gave up 4 bases; unmatched junction bases: 17. The CDR3 extends over 16 amino acids. CDR1 is DFQATT, CDR2 SNEGSKA, per germline (reference sequence). CDR3 protein: CSVVEKPGLVRETQYF. Written as DNA, the CDR3 is TGCAGTGTAGTAGAGAAACCGGGACTAGTACGAGAGACCCAGTACTTC.

The rearrangement uses TRBV7-9 and TRBJ2-1; TRBD2 matches 8 bases. Looked up from germline, CDR1 is SEHNR and CDR2 is FQNEAQ (reference sequence). The trim removed 3 bases at V and 12 bases at J, leaving 4 bases unmatched. This CDR3 is built from 12 residues. The CDR3: CASSFRTSGQFF. The DNA for the CDR3 is TGTGCCAGCAGCTTCCGAACTAGCGGGCAGTTCTTC.

This clonotype was observed a few times. V is TRBV5-1 and J is TRBJ2-7; the match to TRBD1 covers 7 bases. The V gene's germline CDR1 is SGHRS and CDR2 YFSETQ. The CDR3 extends over 13 amino acids. The V segment lost 5 bases and the J segment 4 bases; nucleotides outside the gene matches: 6. The CDR3 sequence: CASRPGQTYEQYF. CDR3 in DNA: TGCGCCAGCAGACCGGGACAGACTTACGAGCAGTACTTC. Full variable domain (remainder filled in from reference TRBV5-1 and TRBJ2-7): KAGVTQTPRYLIKTRGQQVTLSCSPISGHRSVSWYQQTPGQGLQFLFEYFSETQRNKGNFPGRFSGRQFSNSRSEMNVSTLELGDSALYLCASRPGQTYEQYFGPGTRLTVT.

This sequence joins TRBV12-3 or TRBV12-4 and TRBJ1-4; perhaps TRBD1 as D (5 bases). Deletions cut 4 bases from V and 2 bases from J, with 8 bases between. The CDR3 runs to 14 residues. The DNA of the CDR3 is TGTGCCAGCAGTTGGGACGGGACTAATGAAAAACTGTTTTTT. Translated: CASSWDGTNEKLFF.

This clonotype was seen only a few times. The rearrangement links TRBV20-1 to TRBJ2-7; D gene ambiguous. V dropped 0 bases and J dropped 3 bases, with 15 bases sitting between them. Germline-derived CDR1 and CDR2 are DFQATT and SNEGSKA (reference sequence). The CDR3 length is 15 residues. The CDR3 loop reads CSAREAERPYYEQYF. In nucleotides, the CDR3 is TGCAGTGCTAGAGAGGCCGAGAGACCTTACTACGAGCAGTACTTC.

There are a few counts of this clonotype. This chain connects TRBV29-1 to TRBJ2-1; 11 bases align to TRBD2. This CDR3 has 14 residues. Germline V CDR1 and CDR2: SQVTM, ANQGSEA. The V segment lost 3 bases and the J segment 7 bases; nucleotides outside the gene matches: 5. This chain's CDR3 is CSVEVAGGWNEQFF. CDR3 DNA sequence: TGCAGCGTTGAGGTAGCGGGGGGGTGGAATGAGCAGTTCTTC.

V gene TRBV10-2 combines with J gene TRBJ2-1, with D tentatively TRBD1 (7 bases). CDR1 WSHSY and CDR2 SAAADI come from the germline V gene. V was shortened by 3 bases and J by 3 bases, with 21 bases between the two germline ends. The CDR3 runs to 18 residues. CDR3 sequence (DNA): TGCGCCAGCAGTGACCCAGGGGGGACGGCGGCCCGCTACAATGAGCAGTTCTTC. It specifies CASSDPGGTAARYNEQFF.

The J gene is TRBJ2-3, the V gene TRBV5-1, with TRBD1 identical over 7 bases. The germline gives CDR1 SGHRS, CDR2 YFSETQ. J gave up 2 bases and V 4 bases, and 10 bases lay outside the gene matches. The CDR3 consists of 16 residues. CDR3 coding DNA: TGCGCCAGCAGCCTGGAAGGGACAGACATCACAGATACGCAGTATTTT. As protein: CASSLEGTDITDTQYF.

About this clonotype itself: A much larger clone differs by one base, so this may be a read error. The V gene is TRBV6-1, the J gene TRBJ2-7; perhaps TRBD2 as D (7 bases). The CDR3 sequence is 17 residues long. Trimming shortened V by 5 bases and J by 1 base, and 21 bases separated the two germline ends. CDR1 MNHNS and CDR2 SASEGT come from the germline V gene. Here the CDR3 reads CASSRPSRAGASYEQYF. The CDR3 region has the DNA TGTGCCAGCAGTCGCCCGTCGAGGGCGGGGGCGTCCTACGAGCAGTACTTC.

The table lists this clonotype with a few counts. The chain links TRBV11-3 to TRBJ1-1, with 7 bases fitting TRBD1. J lost 9 bases, V lost 0 bases, and 4 bases had no gene match. The CDR3 is 13 residues long. Germline V lookup: CDR1 SGHNT, CDR2 YENEEA. Here the CDR3 reads CASSLDQRGQAFF. CDR3 sequence (DNA): TGTGCCAGCAGCTTAGATCAGAGGGGGCAAGCTTTCTTT.

The chain couples TRBV12-3 or TRBV12-4 to TRBJ1-5; D gene unclear. The germline V and J ends were trimmed by 4 bases and 6 bases, with 10 bases remaining between them. The CDR3 is made up of 13 amino acids. CDR3: CASSSVTGQPQHF. Here the CDR3 DNA reads TGTGCCAGCAGTTCCGTAACGGGTCAGCCCCAGCATTTT.

This clonotype was seen once. The chain couples TRBV6-1 to TRBJ2-7; 9 positions match TRBD2. The DNA end lines up better with TRBJ2-4; the J call may be wrong. The germline V gene encodes CDR1 MNHNS and CDR2 SASEGT. This CDR3 contains 18 residues. In nucleotides, the CDR3 is TGTGCCAGCACTGACTTCGGGACTAGCAACATTAGGGGAAACATTCAGTACTTC. Translation gives CASTDFGTSNIRGNIQYF.

About this clonotype itself: This could be a read error, since a much larger clone is one nucleotide away. The V gene is TRBV10-3, the J gene TRBJ1-2; D may be TRBD1 (6 bases). There are 14 residues in the CDR3. Germline V gene lookup returns CDR1 ENHRY and CDR2 SYGVKD. The V gene lost 5 bases and the J gene lost 0 bases, with 10 bases spanning the gap. The CDR3 sequence: CAISRWGPNYGYTF. CDR3 nucleotides: TGTGCCATCAGTCGCTGGGGGCCTAACTATGGCTACACCTTC.

This clonotype has a count of ten or more. The chain combines TRBV11-2 with TRBJ2-3; D gene unclear. This CDR3 region has 12 residues. CDR1 and CDR2 (germline): SGHAT, FQNNGV. The ends were cut back, 5 bases at V and 3 bases at J, with 6 bases in the middle. CDR3 in amino acids: CASSAFTDTQYF. The CDR3 DNA reads TGTGCCAGCAGCGCCTTTACAGATACGCAGTATTTT.

This clonotype was counted a single time. It may be a read error: a sequence one base away is much more abundant. This chain connects TRBV7-2 to TRBJ2-3; D may correspond to TRBD1 or TRBD2 (6 bases each). The CDR3 has 16 amino acids. Per the germline V gene, CDR1 is SGHTA and CDR2 is FQGNSA. CDR3 region: CASSQDRERGADAQYF. CDR3 nucleotides: TGTGCCAGCAGCCAGGACCGGGAAAGGGGGGCAGATGCGCAGTATTTT. The full variable domain, rest sourced from reference TRBV7-2 and TRBJ2-3, is GAGVSQSPSNKVTEKGKDVELRCDPISGHTALYWYRQSLGQGLEFLIYFQGNSAPDKSGLPSDRFSAERTGGSVSTLTIQRTQQEDSAVYLCASSQDRERGADAQYFGPGTRLTVL.

The gene calls are TRBV14 and TRBJ2-7; 7 positions match TRBD1. The germline V gene has CDR1 SGHDN and CDR2 FVKESK. The length of the CDR3 is 15 residues. V was clipped by 4 bases and J by 3 bases; unmatched bases: 9. In nucleotides, the CDR3 is TGTGCCAGCAGCCTAAGGGGGCAGGGGGTCTACGAGCAGTACTTC. Amino acid sequence: CASSLRGQGVYEQYF.

Many counts were recorded for this clonotype. The chain employs TRBV18 and TRBJ2-1; TRBD1 agrees at 7 bases. With 3 bases clipped from V and 5 bases from J, the junction kept 7 bases outside the gene matches. This CDR3 is built from 15 residues. CDR1 is KGHSH, CDR2 LQKENI, per germline. The CDR3 protein is CASSPKTGLDNEQFF. For the CDR3, the DNA is TGTGCCAGCTCACCTAAGACAGGGCTAGACAATGAGCAGTTCTTC.

In this sample, this clonotype turned up many times. The V gene is TRBV6-1, the J gene TRBJ2-4; the D is unclear. The CDR3 length is 16 residues. Germline V gene sequence: CDR1 MNHNS, CDR2 SASEGT. V lost 1 base to trimming and J lost 1 base, with 11 bases between them. The CDR3 coding sequence is TGTGCCAGCAGTGAAGTGACCAACCTGGCCAAAAACATTCAGTACTTC. As protein: CASSEVTNLAKNIQYF.

V usage is TRBV28 and J usage is TRBJ2-7; no clear D. V lost 5 bases, J lost 0 bases, and 11 bases lay in between. Germline assignment: CDR1 MDHEN and CDR2 SYDVKM. CDR3 length: 14 amino acids. In DNA form, the CDR3 reads TGTGCCAGCAGTCCCTCGGAGAGCTCCTACGAGCAGTACTTC. Translating it yields CASSPSESSYEQYF.